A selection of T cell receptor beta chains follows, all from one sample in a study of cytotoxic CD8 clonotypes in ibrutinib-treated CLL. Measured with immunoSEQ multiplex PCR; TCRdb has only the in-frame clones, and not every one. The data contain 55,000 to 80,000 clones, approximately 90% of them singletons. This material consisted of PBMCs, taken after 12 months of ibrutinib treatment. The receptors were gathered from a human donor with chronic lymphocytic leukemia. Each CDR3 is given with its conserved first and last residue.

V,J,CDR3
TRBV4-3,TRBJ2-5,CASSPRYLAQETQYF
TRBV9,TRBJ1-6,CASSVGGDISYNSPLHF
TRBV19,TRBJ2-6,CASSTGTGRSGANVLTF
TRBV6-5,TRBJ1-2,CASSSYYGESPGYTF
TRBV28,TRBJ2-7,CASRGSGSVYEQYF
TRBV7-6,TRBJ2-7,CASSLEQGSYEQYF
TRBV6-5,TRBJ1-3,CASSYRASSGNTIYF
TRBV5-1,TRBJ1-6,CASSDHAGTNSPLHF
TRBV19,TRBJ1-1,CASTYGTGGRMNTEAFF
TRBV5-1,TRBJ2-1,CASSLSGGQFNEQFF
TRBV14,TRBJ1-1,CASSQVGAGMANTEAFF
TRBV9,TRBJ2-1,CASSRALSYNEQFF